These T cell receptor beta chains were read from a single sample in a study of control samples from healthy donors and cancer patients. Assay: immunoSEQ multiplex PCR; the TCRdb copy retains only in-frame clones and omits some. The sample yields about 170,000 clones, about nine tenths seen once. Sequencing was performed on blood. The receptors were sampled from a woman aged 30 to 39 in good health. Each CDR3 is given with its conserved first and last residue. Each record gives: D gene, V gene, clone size, J gene, CDR3 protein, CDR3 DNA. A D gene is named only where the DNA matches it firmly. Size is omitted from some rows. Given values are once, few, many or a class for expanded clones.

>TRBD2|TRBV25-1|NA|TRBJ2-1
CASSDGTSGGSSYNEQFF
TGTGCCAGCAGTGATGGGACTAGCGGGGGGAGCTCCTACAATGAGCAGTTCTTC
>TRBD1|TRBV4-1|NA|TRBJ1-3
CASSQGNTGGSGNTIYF
TGCGCCAGCAGCCAAGGAAACACAGGGGGCTCTGGAAACACCATATATTTT
>NA|TRBV2|NA|TRBJ2-3
CASSVTDTQYF
TGTGCCAGCAGTGTGACAGATACGCAGTATTTT
>NA|TRBV7-2|once|TRBJ1-5
CASSLISWRDSNQPQHF
TGTGCCAGCAGCTTAATCTCATGGAGGGATAGCAATCAGCCCCAGCATTTT
>NA|TRBV21-1|NA|TRBJ2-4
CASSASGGYIQYF
TGTGCCAGCAGCGCTAGCGGGGGGTACATTCAGTACTTC
>TRBD2|TRBV6-5|NA|TRBJ2-2
CASNPSGGAAGELFF
TGTGCCAGCAACCCTAGCGGGGGGGCCGCCGGGGAGCTGTTTTTT
>NA|TRBV18|once|TRBJ1-1
CASSQGEGTEAFF
TGTGCCAGCTCACAGGGGGAGGGCACTGAAGCTTTCTTT
>NA|TRBV6-2/TRBV6-3|many|TRBJ2-7
CASSRRNYEQYF
TGTGCCAGCAGTCGACGGAACTACGAGCAGTACTTC
>NA|TRBV6-2/TRBV6-3|few|TRBJ1-5
CASSGLGVTNQPQHF
TGTGCCAGCAGCGGGTTAGGGGTAACCAATCAGCCCCAGCATTTT
>NA|TRBV5-1|NA|TRBJ2-1
CASSLAINEQFF
TGCGCCAGCAGCTTGGCCATCAATGAGCAGTTCTTC
>TRBD2|TRBV27|NA|TRBJ2-7
CASSRLAGAYEQYF
TGTGCCAGCAGCAGACTAGCGGGAGCCTACGAGCAGTACTTC
>TRBD1|TRBV28|NA|TRBJ1-2
CASSWGQSNYGYTF
TGTGCCAGCAGTTGGGGACAGTCTAACTATGGCTACACCTTC
>TRBD2|TRBV11-2|NA|TRBJ2-1
CASSPGLAGGYNEQFF
TGTGCCAGCAGCCCCGGACTAGCGGGGGGGTACAATGAGCAGTTCTTC
>NA|TRBV7-9|NA|TRBJ2-3
CASSLGQDTDTQYF
TGTGCCAGCAGCTTAGGGCAGGACACAGATACGCAGTATTTT
>TRBD2|TRBV9|NA|TRBJ2-3
CASSVAPAGSTDTQYF
TGTGCCAGCAGCGTAGCCCCAGCGGGGAGCACAGATACGCAGTATTTT
>TRBD1|TRBV28|NA|TRBJ1-3
CASRPDRVAGNTIYF
TGTGCCAGCAGGCCCGACAGGGTAGCGGGAAACACCATATATTTT
>NA|TRBV5-4|NA|TRBJ2-3
CASSFGDTSTDTQYF
TGTGCCAGCAGCTTCGGGGACACTAGCACAGATACGCAGTATTTT
>TRBD1|TRBV7-3|NA|TRBJ1-5
CASSFDRADNQPQHF
TGTGCCAGCAGCTTCGACAGGGCGGACAATCAGCCCCAGCATTTT
>TRBD2|TRBV3-1/TRBV3-2|NA|TRBJ2-2
CASSRRLAVTGELFF
TGTGCCAGCAGCCGTCGACTAGCGGTCACCGGGGAGCTGTTTTTT
>NA|TRBV6-6|NA|TRBJ1-4
CASSYRNEKLFF
TGTGCCAGCAGTTACCGAAATGAAAAACTGTTTTTT
>NA|TRBV11-1|NA|TRBJ2-3
CASSLRGPSTDTQYF
TGTGCCAGCAGCTTACGGGGGCCGAGCACAGATACGCAGTATTTT
>TRBD1|TRBV2|NA|TRBJ1-6
CASSDRGAYNSPLHF
TGTGCCAGCAGTGACAGGGGGGCCTATAATTCACCCCTCCACTTT
>NA|TRBV6-5|NA|TRBJ1-2
CASSYSKGSYGYTF
TGTGCCAGCAGTTACTCGAAGGGAAGCTATGGCTACACCTTC
>NA|TRBV6-5|NA|TRBJ2-3
CASSYRSTDTQYF
TGTGCCAGCAGTTACAGGAGCACAGATACGCAGTATTTT
>NA|TRBV28|NA|TRBJ2-2
CAIAGTANTGELFF
TGTGCCATTGCCGGGACGGCGAACACCGGGGAGCTGTTTTTT
>TRBD1|TRBV19|NA|TRBJ1-2
CASSIRRTGGSYGYTF
TGTGCCAGTAGTATTAGGAGGACAGGGGGTTCCTATGGCTACACCTTC
>NA|TRBV5-1|few|TRBJ1-1
CASSLGGGRMNTEAFF
TGCGCCAGCAGCTTGGGCGGGGGGCGGATGAACACTGAAGCTTTCTTT
>NA|TRBV27|NA|TRBJ1-1
CASSQRRGAFF
TGTGCCAGCAGTCAGCGCAGAGGGGCTTTCTTT
>TRBD1|TRBV6-4|NA|TRBJ1-2
CASSDAPDRVNGYTF
TGTGCCAGCAGTGACGCCCCGGACAGGGTGAATGGCTACACCTTC
>TRBD1|TRBV7-9|NA|TRBJ1-2
CASSIGQGKYGYTF
TGTGCCAGCAGCATCGGACAGGGAAAGTATGGCTACACCTTC
>TRBD2|TRBV9|NA|TRBJ2-7
CASSGLAGGGEQYF
TGTGCCAGCAGCGGACTAGCGGGAGGAGGGGAGCAGTACTTC
>NA|TRBV12-5|NA|TRBJ1-3
CASGLGASGNTIYF
TGTGCTAGTGGTTTGGGGGCCTCTGGAAACACCATATATTTT
>NA|TRBV7-9|NA|TRBJ2-2
CASSPDLNGELFF
TGTGCCAGCAGCCCGGACTTGAACGGGGAGCTGTTTTTT
>TRBD1|TRBV4-1|NA|TRBJ1-2
CASSQGTGGYGYTF
TGCGCCAGCAGCCAAGGGACAGGGGGGTATGGCTACACCTTC
>TRBD1|TRBV4-2|NA|TRBJ1-4
CASSQDPDRGRTNEKLFF
TGTGCCAGCAGCCAAGATCCCGACAGGGGGCGAACTAATGAAAAACTGTTTTTT
>TRBD1|TRBV6-5|NA|TRBJ1-2
CASTPDRTNYGYTF
TGTGCCAGCACCCCGGACAGGACTAACTATGGCTACACCTTC
>TRBD2|TRBV3-1/TRBV3-2|few|TRBJ2-3
CASSQGGLAGSTDTQYF
TGTGCCAGCAGCCAAGGGGGACTAGCGGGAAGCACAGATACGCAGTATTTT
>TRBD1|TRBV7-9|NA|TRBJ2-2
CASSIQGTGELFF
TGTGCCAGCAGCATACAGGGGACCGGGGAGCTGTTTTTT
>NA|TRBV6-6|NA|TRBJ2-7
CASSYETGEQYF
TGTGCCAGCAGTTACGAGACAGGCGAGCAGTACTTC
>TRBD2|TRBV29-1|once|TRBJ2-3
CSPQLAGAGDTQYF
TGCAGCCCACAACTAGCGGGAGCGGGAGATACGCAGTATTTT
>TRBD1|TRBV10-3|NA|TRBJ2-7
CAISDVGTGAYEQYF
TGTGCCATCAGTGACGTCGGGACAGGAGCCTACGAGCAGTACTTC
>NA|TRBV5-1|NA|TRBJ2-3
CASSLGGSSTDTQYF
TGCGCCAGCAGCTTGGGTGGGAGTAGCACAGATACGCAGTATTTT
>NA|TRBV4-1|NA|TRBJ1-6
CASSQVQASSYNSPLHF
TGCGCCAGCAGCCAAGTCCAGGCTAGCTCCTATAATTCACCCCTCCACTTT
>TRBD1|TRBV9|NA|TRBJ1-2
CASSDRGGYTF
TGTGCCAGCAGCGACAGGGGCGGCTACACCTTC
>TRBD2|TRBV7-2|NA|TRBJ2-3
CASSLGLAGGRTDTQYF
TGTGCCAGCAGCTTAGGTCTAGCGGGAGGTCGGACAGATACGCAGTATTTT
>TRBD1|TRBV7-3|NA|TRBJ2-5
CASSVRQGAWETQYF
TGTGCCAGCAGCGTAAGACAGGGGGCATGGGAGACCCAGTACTTC
>TRBD1|TRBV6-5|NA|TRBJ1-4
CASSPQGGEKLFF
TGTGCCAGCAGTCCCCAGGGGGGTGAAAAACTGTTTTTT
>NA|TRBV5-6|NA|TRBJ1-6
CASSLGRQENSPLHF
TGTGCCAGCAGCTTGGGGAGACAGGAGAATTCACCCCTCCACTTT
>NA|TRBV5-6|NA|TRBJ2-6
CASSLRGANVLTF
TGTGCCAGCAGCTTGCGGGGGGCCAACGTCCTGACTTTC
>NA|TRBV15|NA|TRBJ2-5
CATRGGGETQYF
TGTGCCACCAGGGGAGGGGGGGAGACCCAGTACTTC
>NA|TRBV9|NA|TRBJ2-3
CASSVGQGLDTQYF
TGTGCCAGCAGCGTAGGGCAGGGGTTAGATACGCAGTATTTT
>TRBD2|TRBV7-2|NA|TRBJ2-3
CASSLRLAGATDTQYF
TGTGCCAGCAGCTTAAGACTAGCGGGAGCCACAGATACGCAGTATTTT
>NA|TRBV6-5|NA|TRBJ2-2
CASSGATPGELFF
TGTGCCAGCTCAGGGGCAACACCCGGGGAGCTGTTTTTT